The 24 T cell receptor beta chains below were found in one sample sequenced in a study of radiation and T cells in renal cell carcinoma. Described time point: baseline pretreatment blood. Treatment noted: 15 Gy SBRT to primary tumor, nephrectomy 4 weeks later. Method: immunoSEQ multiplex PCR; TCRdb's copy keeps in-frame clones and lacks some. The repertoire includes more than 95,000 clones, approximately 80% of them detected once, and approximately 3% sits in the top ten. Sequencing used blood, obtained from a patient whose treatment included radiotherapy and nephrectomy. The receptors here all came from a woman aged 60 to 75 with renal cell carcinoma.

This chain connects TRBV9 to TRBJ2-1; perhaps TRBD1 as D (5 bases). V lost 5 bases to trimming and J lost 14 bases, with 20 bases between them. CDR3 length: 13 residues. Germline CDR1 reads SGDLS; CDR2 reads YYNGEE. In DNA, the CDR3 is TGTGCCAGCAGTGATACCGACAGAGTAGGAGAGTTCTTC. It translates to CASSDTDRVGEFF. The full variable domain, completed using reference TRBV9 and TRBJ2-1, is DSGVTQTPKHLITATGQRVTLRCSPRSGDLSVYWYQQSLDQGLQFLIQYYNGEERAKGNILERFSAQQFPDLHSELNLSSLELGDSALYFCASSDTDRVGEFFGPGTRLTVL.

The chain couples TRBV6-1 to TRBJ2-3; possible D gene TRBD2, 5 bases. The germline V gene encodes CDR1 MNHNS and CDR2 SASEGT. V was pared by 4 bases and J by 0 bases, with 11 bases between. This CDR3 has 15 residues. The CDR3 region is CASSALRTSTDTQYF. As DNA, the CDR3 is TGTGCCAGCAGTGCTCTAAGGACTAGCACAGATACGCAGTATTTT.

The CDR3 reads CASSLPGGDTQYF. For the CDR3, the DNA is TGTGCCAGCAGCTTACCCGGGGGAGATACGCAGTATTTT. The chain recombines TRBV7-9 with TRBJ2-3; D is perhaps TRBD2 (6 bases). CDR1 and CDR2 from the germline V gene are SEHNR and FQNEAQ (reference sequence). Deletions cut 2 bases from V and 5 bases from J, with 8 bases between. This CDR3 is 13 amino acids long.

The chain uses TRBV7-2 and TRBJ2-5, with 7 positions matching TRBD2. Germline lookup yields CDR1 SGHTA and CDR2 FQGNSA. This CDR3 has 15 amino acids. V trimming: 0 bases; J trimming: 2 bases; junction bases outside the gene matches: 3. CDR3 region: CASSLALAVQETQYF. The CDR3 DNA is TGTGCCAGCAGCTTAGCCCTAGCGGTACAAGAGACCCAGTACTTC. The full variable domain, rest sourced from reference TRBV7-2 and TRBJ2-5, is GAGVSQSPSNKVTEKGKDVELRCDPISGHTALYWYRQSLGQGLEFLIYFQGNSAPDKSGLPSDRFSAERTGGSVSTLTIQRTQQEDSAVYLCASSLALAVQETQYFGPGTRLLVL.

This sequence joins TRBV5-1 and TRBJ1-2; D is uncertain. V was pared by 5 bases and J by 6 bases, with 14 bases between. This CDR3 comprises 13 residues. The germline gives CDR1 SGHRS, CDR2 YFSETQ. The DNA for the CDR3 is TGCGCCAGCAGAATGGGAGCGTCGGATGGCTACACCTTC. Protein product: CASRMGASDGYTF.

This chain links TRBV5-1 with TRBJ2-1, with 10 nucleotides matching TRBD2. V was pared by 4 bases and J by 4 bases, with 8 bases of the junction left unmatched. The CDR3 covers 16 residues. Germline CDR1 reads SGHRS; CDR2 reads YFSETQ. The CDR3: CASSISGGAVYNEQFF. DNA of the CDR3: TGCGCCAGCAGCATCAGCGGGGGGGCCGTATACAATGAGCAGTTCTTC. Full variable domain (outside the CDR3, taken from reference TRBV5-1 and TRBJ2-1): KAGVTQTPRYLIKTRGQQVTLSCSPISGHRSVSWYQQTPGQGLQFLFEYFSETQRNKGNFPGRFSGRQFSNSRSEMNVSTLELGDSALYLCASSISGGAVYNEQFFGPGTRLTVL.

The CDR3 sequence is CASSLGTNRGPYNEQFF. In nucleotides, the CDR3 is TGTGCCAGCAGCTTGGGCACAAACAGGGGGCCCTACAATGAGCAGTTCTTC. The V call is TRBV5-4, the J call TRBJ2-1; 9 nucleotides match TRBD1. CDR3 length: 17 residues. Germline V gene lookup returns CDR1 SGHNT and CDR2 YYREEE (reference sequence). J gave up 2 bases and V 0 bases, and 6 bases lay outside the gene matches.

The V and J genes are TRBV5-6 and TRBJ2-7, with 8 bases that match TRBD2. CDR1 and CDR2 (germline): SGHDT, YYEEEE. This CDR3 contains 15 residues. V was clipped by 4 bases and J by 3 bases; unmatched bases: 9. The CDR3 reads CASSLTSGSLYEQYF. CDR3 in DNA: TGTGCCAGCAGCCTCACGAGCGGGAGCCTCTACGAGCAGTACTTC.

The chain links TRBV29-1 to TRBJ1-2; D gene ambiguous. Germline V gene lookup returns CDR1 SQVTM and CDR2 ANQGSEA. The CDR3 runs 10 residues. The ends were cut back, 5 bases at V and 5 bases at J, with 6 bases in the middle. The CDR3 coding sequence is TGCAGCGTTATGGTATATGGCTACACCTTC. Translation: CSVMVYGYTF. Full variable domain (rest looked up from reference TRBV29-1 and TRBJ1-2): SAVISQKPSRDICQRGTSLTIQCQVDSQVTMMFWYRQQPGQSLTLIATANQGSEATYESGFVIDKFPISRPNLTFSTLTVSNMSPEDSSIYLCSVMVYGYTFGSGTRLTVV.

The V gene is TRBV10-3, the J gene TRBJ2-1, with 9 bases that match TRBD2. The trim removed 0 bases at V and 9 bases at J, leaving 9 bases unmatched. The CDR3 contains 16 residues. Germline V gene sequence: CDR1 ENHRY, CDR2 SYGVKD. CDR3 in DNA: TGTGCCATCAGTGAGTCTGTAGCGGGAGTAATAAGTGAGCAGTTCTTC. Translation: CAISESVAGVISEQFF.

The rearrangement joins TRBV28 to TRBJ1-2; D unresolved. CDR3 length: 13 residues. Germline values: CDR1 MDHEN, CDR2 SYDVKM. With 6 bases removed from V and 7 bases from J, the gap between germline ends came to 15 bases. CDR3 nucleotides: TGTGCCAGCAGCCTAGGGAAATCGGGTGGCTACACCTTC. As protein: CASSLGKSGGYTF.

This chain uses TRBV30 with TRBJ2-3; the match to TRBD2 covers 11 bases. The V segment lost 3 bases and the J segment 4 bases; nucleotides outside the gene matches: 12. This CDR3 is 17 amino acids long. Germline V gene sequence: CDR1 GTSNPN, CDR2 SVGIG (reference sequence). This chain's CDR3 is CAWRATSGRLGADTQYF. CDR3 bases: TGTGCCTGGAGGGCTACTAGCGGGAGACTGGGCGCAGATACGCAGTATTTT.

This clone has only one observation. V and J are TRBV5-6 and TRBJ1-3; weak D call: TRBD1 (6 bases). Trimming pared 4 bases from V and 0 bases from J, leaving 11 bases between. CDR1 is SGHDT and CDR2 is YYEEEE in the germline V gene. This CDR3 contains 15 residues. CDR3: CASSRRGGSGNTIYF. In DNA form, the CDR3 reads TGTGCCAGCAGCCGAAGGGGGGGCTCTGGAAACACCATATATTTT.

The rearrangement joins TRBV5-1 to TRBJ2-7; perhaps TRBD1 as D (6 bases). This CDR3 has 15 amino acids. The germline CDR1 and CDR2 sequences are SGHRS and YFSETQ. Trimming stripped 0 bases from V and 2 bases from J, with 12 bases between. The CDR3 loop reads CASSLEQGFTYEQYF. The DNA of the CDR3 is TGCGCCAGCAGCTTGGAACAGGGTTTTACCTACGAGCAGTACTTC.

The chain uses TRBV6-5 and TRBJ2-6; possible D gene TRBD1, 6 bases. Trimming took off 3 bases at V and 4 bases at J, with 13 bases between the two ends. This CDR3 comprises 16 residues. The germline V gene encodes CDR1 MNHEY and CDR2 SVGAGI. The CDR3 DNA is TGTGCCAGCAGTTATTCACAGGGTTCCGGGGCCAACGTCCTGACTTTC. Protein: CASSYSQGSGANVLTF.

This sequence joins TRBV6-6 and TRBJ2-2; D possibly corresponds to TRBD2 (5 bases). The V end was cut by 6 bases, the J end by 3 bases, with 17 bases between. Germline lookup yields CDR1 MNHNY and CDR2 SVGAGI (reference sequence). The CDR3 consists of 16 residues. CDR3 residues: CASRKLRGFDTGELFF. The CDR3 DNA sequence: TGTGCCAGCAGGAAACTACGAGGGTTTGACACCGGGGAGCTGTTTTTT.

The chain has TRBV4-3 and TRBJ1-1; no clear D. CDR3 length: 16 residues. Trimming stripped 1 base from V and 11 bases from J, with 23 bases between. Germline V CDR1 and CDR2: LGHNA, YSLEER. The CDR3 sequence: CASSQVEALGTPVAFF. The CDR3 DNA sequence: TGCGCCAGCAGCCAAGTTGAGGCCTTAGGAACCCCAGTCGCTTTCTTT.

The chain employs TRBV30 and TRBJ2-7, with TRBD1 matching over 8 bases. This CDR3 is built from 14 residues. Germline loops: CDR1 GTSNPN, CDR2 SVGIG (reference sequence). J was trimmed by 0 bases and V by 5 bases; bases with no gene match: 6. The chain's CDR3 is CAWGLDRGSYEQYF. For the CDR3, the DNA is TGTGCCTGGGGACTCGACAGGGGCTCCTACGAGCAGTACTTC. Supplemented by reference TRBV30 and TRBJ2-7, the full variable domain reads SQTIHQWPATLVQPVGSPLSLECTVEGTSNPNLYWYRQAAGRGLQLLFYSVGIGQISSEVPQNLSASRPQDRQFILSSKKLLLSDSGFYLCAWGLDRGSYEQYFGPGTRLTVT.

The chain has TRBV5-4 and TRBJ2-3, with a weak D call TRBD2 (5 bases). This CDR3 spans 13 amino acids. Germline V gene sequence: CDR1 SGHNT, CDR2 YYREEE (reference sequence). Deletions cut 5 bases from V and 6 bases from J, with 13 bases between. Written as DNA, the CDR3 is TGTGCCAGCAGAACCTCGTTAGCGGATACGCAGTATTTT. Translation gives CASRTSLADTQYF.

This chain links TRBV4-1 with TRBJ1-1; a possible D gene is TRBD1 (6 bases). V dropped 6 bases and J dropped 4 bases, with 15 bases sitting between them. The CDR3 spans 14 residues. Germline CDR1 MGHRA, CDR2 YSYEKL. CDR3 nucleotide sequence: TGCGCCAGCAGAAGGGGGGACACTGTCACTGAAGCTTTCTTT. Protein product: CASRRGDTVTEAFF.

This chain connects TRBV4-3 to TRBJ2-1; the D gene is possibly TRBD2 (5 bases). This CDR3 spans 18 amino acids. V shed 0 bases and J shed 8 bases, with 23 bases lying between them. In germline, CDR1 is LGHNA, CDR2 YSLEER. CDR3 sequence: CASSQDDLAGRGIDEQFF. The CDR3 region has the DNA TGCGCCAGCAGCCAAGATGATTTGGCGGGTCGAGGTATCGATGAGCAGTTCTTC.

The chain has TRBV27 and TRBJ2-3; TRBD2 matches 7 bases. The V gene's germline CDR1 is MNHEY and CDR2 SMNVEV (reference sequence). J lost 1 base, V lost 2 bases, and 0 bases had no gene match. The CDR3 spans 14 residues. CDR3 sequence: CASSLLAGTDTQYF. DNA for the CDR3: TGTGCCAGCAGTTTACTAGCGGGCACAGATACGCAGTATTTT.

The genes are TRBV10-1 and TRBJ2-3, with D tentatively TRBD2 (6 bases). V shed 8 bases and J shed 4 bases, with 16 bases lying between them. This CDR3 is built from 14 residues. Germline CDR1 is WNHNN and CDR2 is SYGVQD (reference sequence). DNA for the CDR3: TGCGCCAGCCCGCGCCCGGGAGCCGCAGATACGCAGTATTTT. Translating it yields CASPRPGAADTQYF.

As regards this clone: The identical CDR3 is also encoded by other nucleotide sequences in the sample. This chain links TRBV6-1 with TRBJ2-1; D unresolved. Trimming shortened V by 4 bases and J by 1 base, and 8 bases separated the two germline ends. The CDR3 is 14 residues long. CDR1 and CDR2 from the germline V gene are MNHNS and SASEGT. The CDR3, as DNA: TGTGCCAGCAGTGGGAGTAGTTCCTACAATGAGCAGTTCTTC. Translated, it gives CASSGSSSYNEQFF.